This TCR beta chain was recorded in a study of human T cells and chemical hapten exposure. Study details: Sensitization was performed using 2% DPC on a roughly 2 cm by roughly 2 cm upper inner arm skin site. Enrolled patients were predominantly female and had alopecia areata, totalis or universalis.

The time point was: pre-sensitization, week 0. Regarding treatment: therapeutic diphenylcyclopropenone sensitization with weekly scalp DPC. Each CDR3 protein gets one entry after TCRdb re-called the RACE reads with MiXCR. The sample holds about 80,000 distinct CDR3 sequences, approximately 14% seen once. CDR3 size: 15 residues. V gave up 6 bases and J gave up 4 bases; unmatched junction bases: 11. Looked up from germline, CDR1 is DFQATT and CDR2 is SNEGSKA (reference sequence). The chain links TRBV20-1 to TRBJ2-3, with 9 bases that match TRBD1. This sample comprised whole blood, obtained in connection with sensitization to the hapten diphenylcyclopropenone (DPC). This clonotype originated in a woman in her 50s with alopecia areata. Some clones in this sample may be carry-over from other donors' samples. The DNA for the CDR3 is TGCAGTGCGGAGGTGGGACAGGGTTCCCCAGATACGCAGTATTTT. This codes for CSAEVGQGSPDTQYF.